These T cell receptor beta chains were read from a single sample in a study of blood T cell repertoires in COVID-19. Sequenced by immunoSEQ multiplex PCR; TCRdb stores in-frame clones only, minus some. The table includes 250,000 or so clones, about 87% detected once. The material sequenced was peripheral blood. The receptors were sampled from a woman younger than 45 with COVID-19, enrolled during active disease. CDR3s include the opening cysteine and the closing phenylalanine or tryptophan. D genes are given only for firm matches. Rows may omit the clone size; those that give it use once, few, many or a size class.

TRBV2,-,-,TRBJ1-3,TGTGCCAGCAGCGAAACAGGGATGGATGGAAACACCATATATTTT,CASSETGMDGNTIYF
TRBV24-1,TRBD1,-,TRBJ1-4,TGTGCCACCAGTGACCCGGGGACAGATGAAAAACTGTTTTTT,CATSDPGTDEKLFF
TRBV12-3/TRBV12-4,-,-,TRBJ2-7,TGTGCCAGCACTCGGCAGGCTCGCGAGCAGTACTTC,CASTRQAREQYF
TRBV28,-,-,TRBJ1-2,TGTGCCAGCAGTTTGGGTGGGCCGAACTATGGCTACACCTTC,CASSLGGPNYGYTF
TRBV10-2,-,-,TRBJ1-6,TGCGCCACCAGACGGGATGCCAGTTCACCCCTCCACTTT,CATRRDASSPLHF
TRBV20-1,-,-,TRBJ2-3,TGCAGTGCTAGTCCCCCACAGGAGCCAGATACGCAGTATTTT,CSASPPQEPDTQYF
TRBV5-1,TRBD2,-,TRBJ2-2,TGCGCCAGCAGCTTGGGACTAGCGGGAGGGAACACCGGGGAGCTGTTTTTT,CASSLGLAGGNTGELFF
TRBV28,TRBD2,-,TRBJ2-5,TGTGCCAGCAGCCATAGGGGCGCAAGACTAGCCGAAGAGACCCAGTACTTC,CASSHRGARLAEETQYF
TRBV7-2,-,-,TRBJ2-7,TGTGCCAGCAGACTCTCAGGGGGGTACGAGCAGTACTTC,CASRLSGGYEQYF
TRBV10-3,-,few,TRBJ1-6,TGTGCCATCAGCCCTGGGAGGAATTCACCCCTCCACTTT,CAISPGRNSPLHF
TRBV11-3,-,-,TRBJ1-1,TGTGCCAGCAGCCGAAGGGGTGTGGACACTGAAGCTTTCTTT,CASSRRGVDTEAFF
TRBV11-3,TRBD1,-,TRBJ1-2,TGTGCCAGCAGACCCGGACAGGGCTCTTATGGCTACACCTTC,CASRPGQGSYGYTF
TRBV6-4,-,-,TRBJ2-3,TGTGCCAGCCAAGCCGACCCGGGGGGCACAGATACGCAGTATTTT,CASQADPGGTDTQYF